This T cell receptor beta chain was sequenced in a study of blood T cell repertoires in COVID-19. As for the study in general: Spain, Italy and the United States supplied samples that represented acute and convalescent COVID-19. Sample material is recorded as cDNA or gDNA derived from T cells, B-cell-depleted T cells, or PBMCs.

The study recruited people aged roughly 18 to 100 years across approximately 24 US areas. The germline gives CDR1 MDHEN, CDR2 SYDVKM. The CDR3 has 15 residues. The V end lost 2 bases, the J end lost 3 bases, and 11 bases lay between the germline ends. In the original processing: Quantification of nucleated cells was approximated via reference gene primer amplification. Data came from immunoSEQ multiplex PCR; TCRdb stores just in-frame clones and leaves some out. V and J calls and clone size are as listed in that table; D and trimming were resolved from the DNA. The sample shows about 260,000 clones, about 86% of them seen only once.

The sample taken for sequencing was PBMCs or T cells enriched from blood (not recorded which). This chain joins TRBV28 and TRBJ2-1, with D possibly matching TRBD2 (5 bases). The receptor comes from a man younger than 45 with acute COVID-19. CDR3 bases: TGTGCCAGCAGTTTACTAAACGGACTCTACAATGAGCAGTTCTTC. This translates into CASSLLNGLYNEQFF.